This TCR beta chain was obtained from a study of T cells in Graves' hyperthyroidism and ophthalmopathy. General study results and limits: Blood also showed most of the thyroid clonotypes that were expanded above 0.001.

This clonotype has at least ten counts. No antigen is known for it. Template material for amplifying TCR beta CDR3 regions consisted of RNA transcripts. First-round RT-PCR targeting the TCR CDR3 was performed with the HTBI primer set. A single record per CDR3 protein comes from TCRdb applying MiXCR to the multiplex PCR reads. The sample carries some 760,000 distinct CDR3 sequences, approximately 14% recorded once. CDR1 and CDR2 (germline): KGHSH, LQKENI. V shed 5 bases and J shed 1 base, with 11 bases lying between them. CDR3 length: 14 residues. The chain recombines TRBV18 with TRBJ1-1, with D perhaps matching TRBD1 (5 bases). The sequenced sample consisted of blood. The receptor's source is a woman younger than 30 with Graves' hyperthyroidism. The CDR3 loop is CASSLPDKNTEAFF. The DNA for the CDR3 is TGTGCCAGCTCATTGCCGGACAAGAACACTGAAGCTTTCTTT.